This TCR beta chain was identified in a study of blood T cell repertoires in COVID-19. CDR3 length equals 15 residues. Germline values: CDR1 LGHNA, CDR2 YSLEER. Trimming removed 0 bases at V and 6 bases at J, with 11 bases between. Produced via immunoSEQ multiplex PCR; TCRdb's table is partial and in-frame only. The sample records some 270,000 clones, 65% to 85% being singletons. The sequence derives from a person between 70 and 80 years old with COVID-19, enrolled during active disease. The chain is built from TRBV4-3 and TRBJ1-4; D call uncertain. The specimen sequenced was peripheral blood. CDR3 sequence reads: CASSQDPGRDEKLFF. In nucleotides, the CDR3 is TGCGCCAGCAGCCAAGATCCCGGGAGGGATGAAAAACTGTTTTTT.